The 20 T cell receptor beta chains listed next were all sequenced from one sample in a study of T cell responses to AZD1222 COVID-19 vaccine. The assay was immunoSEQ multiplex PCR, and TCRdb's table has in-frame clones only and misses some. The sample has tens of thousands of clones, roughly 90% seen once. Material: peripheral blood, obtained on day 0 of AZD1222 vaccination. Source of these receptors: an adult in good health.

J is TRBJ1-2 and V is TRBV7-9; 10 bases agree with TRBD1. This CDR3 spans 14 amino acids. Trimming cost V 5 bases and J 4 bases; bases outside gene matches: 4. Germline CDR1 reads SEHNR; CDR2 reads FQNEAQ (reference sequence). The CDR3 nucleotides read TGTGCCAGCAGCAAGCGGGACAGGGGCTATGGCTACACCTTC. Amino acid sequence: CASSKRDRGYGYTF.

V and J are TRBV7-8 and TRBJ2-1; D is possibly TRBD2 (6 bases). Germline lookup yields CDR1 SGHVS and CDR2 FQNEAQ. The CDR3 is 15 amino acids. The V gene lost 5 bases and the J gene lost 3 bases, with 14 bases spanning the gap. CDR3 coding DNA: TGTGCCAGCAGCCACGGGGGTAGGTACTACAATGAGCAGTTCTTC. Protein product: CASSHGGRYYNEQFF.

This chain joins TRBV24-1 and TRBJ2-2, with D unresolved. CDR1 is KGHDR, CDR2 SFDVKD, per germline. V gave up 5 bases and J gave up 4 bases, with 4 bases separating them. This CDR3 comprises 12 residues. The CDR3: CATSASTGELFF. In DNA form, the CDR3 reads TGTGCCACCAGTGCTAGCACCGGGGAGCTGTTTTTT.

V and J are TRBV5-1 and TRBJ2-3, with a weak D call TRBD2 (7 bases). The germline V gene has CDR1 SGHRS and CDR2 YFSETQ. Between the trimmed V and J ends, which lost 3 bases and 9 bases, there was a span of 17 bases. CDR3 size: 14 residues. The CDR3 region has the DNA TGCGCCAGCAGCTCTGGGGGGGCGGGCGAAACGCAGTATTTT. Encoded protein: CASSSGGAGETQYF. The full variable domain, in which reference TRBV5-1 and TRBJ2-3 provide the parts outside the CDR3, is KAGVTQTPRYLIKTRGQQVTLSCSPISGHRSVSWYQQTPGQGLQFLFEYFSETQRNKGNFPGRFSGRQFSNSRSEMNVSTLELGDSALYLCASSSGGAGETQYFGPGTRLTVL.

The V gene is TRBV12-3 or TRBV12-4, the J gene TRBJ2-7; D is unclear. This CDR3 spans 12 amino acids. Trimming took off 8 bases at V and 1 base at J, with 9 bases between the two ends. CDR3 loop: CASALQSYEQYF. The CDR3 DNA sequence: TGTGCCAGCGCACTACAATCCTACGAGCAGTACTTC.

This sequence joins TRBV5-1 and TRBJ2-7, with D possibly matching TRBD2 (6 bases). V dropped 0 bases and J dropped 3 bases, with 13 bases sitting between them. In germline, CDR1 is SGHRS, CDR2 YFSETQ. The CDR3 is made up of 15 amino acids. The CDR3 DNA sequence: TGCGCCAGCAGCTTGGCCGGGGGAATGGTCTACGAGCAGTACTTC. As protein: CASSLAGGMVYEQYF.

This sequence joins TRBV19 and TRBJ1-5; D unresolved. This CDR3 spans 13 amino acids. CDR1 is LNHDA, CDR2 SQIVND, per germline (reference sequence). V was trimmed by 10 bases and J by 3 bases, leaving 13 bases between them. CDR3 sequence: CATAGGHNQPQHF. The CDR3 nucleotides are TGTGCCACGGCGGGCGGCCACAATCAGCCCCAGCATTTT.

This rearrangement joins TRBV5-1 to TRBJ2-4, with 7 bases aligning to TRBD1. There are 18 residues in the CDR3. Germline V gives CDR1 SGHRS, CDR2 YFSETQ. Losses at the gene ends were 5 bases for V and 0 bases for J; bases not matched to a gene: 14. This CDR3 is CASRPRDSQTLAKNIQYF. The DNA of the CDR3 is TGCGCCAGCAGGCCCCGGGACAGCCAAACATTAGCCAAAAACATTCAGTACTTC. The variable domain in full, with the rest retrieved from reference TRBV5-1 and TRBJ2-4, is KAGVTQTPRYLIKTRGQQVTLSCSPISGHRSVSWYQQTPGQGLQFLFEYFSETQRNKGNFPGRFSGRQFSNSRSEMNVSTLELGDSALYLCASRPRDSQTLAKNIQYFGAGTRLSVL.

This chain uses TRBV24-1 with TRBJ1-5; D uncertain. The CDR3 spans 13 residues. The V gene lost 4 bases and the J gene lost 4 bases, with 7 bases spanning the gap. Germline CDR1 reads KGHDR; CDR2 reads SFDVKD. The CDR3 sequence: CATSEQMNQPQHF. The CDR3 coding sequence is TGTGCCACCAGTGAGCAGATGAATCAGCCCCAGCATTTT.

J is TRBJ2-2 and V is TRBV11-2; D gene unclear. This CDR3 region has 14 residues. The germline V gene has CDR1 SGHAT and CDR2 FQNNGV. The V end lost 4 bases, the J end lost 5 bases, and 11 bases lay between the germline ends. The CDR3 region has the DNA TGTGCCAGCAGCTCAAGATTAGGAACCGGGGAGCTGTTTTTT. It translates to CASSSRLGTGELFF.

The chain combines TRBV24-1 with TRBJ2-3; D is tentatively TRBD1 or TRBD2 (5 bases each). CDR3 length: 19 amino acids. Germline V lookup: CDR1 KGHDR, CDR2 SFDVKD. V dropped 3 bases and J dropped 1 base, with 22 bases sitting between them. CDR3 protein: CATSDPSLIGTTRTDTQYF. The CDR3 DNA reads as TGTGCCACCAGTGATCCTTCCCTGATTGGGACGACCCGCACAGATACGCAGTATTTT.

This chain connects TRBV5-6 to TRBJ2-4, with 7 nucleotides matching TRBD2. The CDR3 runs to 14 residues. Germline V gene data show CDR1 as SGHDT and CDR2 as YYEEEE. The V gene end was trimmed by 2 bases and the J gene end by 4 bases; junction bases not matched to a gene: 3. The chain's CDR3 is CASSLRAGKNIQYF. CDR3 nucleotides: TGTGCCAGCAGCTTAAGAGCGGGGAAAAACATTCAGTACTTC. Full variable domain (outside the CDR3, taken from reference TRBV5-6 and TRBJ2-4): DAGVTQSPTHLIKTRGQQVTLRCSPKSGHDTVSWYQQALGQGPQFIFQYYEEEERQRGNFPDRFSGHQFPNYSSELNVNALLLGDSALYLCASSLRAGKNIQYFGAGTRLSVL.

The rearrangement links TRBV6-1 to TRBJ1-2; no clear D. This CDR3 region has 15 residues. Per germline, CDR1 MNHNS and CDR2 SASEGT. The V gene lost 3 bases and the J gene lost 1 base, with 12 bases spanning the gap. CDR3 protein: CASSELGPGNYGYTF. The DNA for the CDR3 is TGTGCCAGCAGTGAGTTGGGCCCGGGTAACTATGGCTACACCTTC.

This clone was observed a few times. The same CDR3 can be traced to other DNA sequences in this sample. The chain has TRBV6-2 or TRBV6-3 and TRBJ1-4, with D unresolved. The CDR3 has 15 residues. Germline V lookup: CDR1 MNHEY, CDR2 SVGEGT. Trimming took off 0 bases at V and 8 bases at J, with 13 bases between the two ends. CDR3 nucleotides: TGTGCCAGCAGTTACTCGATCCTCGAAGGGGAAAAACTGTTTTTT. Amino acid sequence: CASSYSILEGEKLFF.

The V gene is TRBV12-3 or TRBV12-4, the J gene TRBJ2-5; D gene unclear. The CDR3 totals 13 residues. Deletions cut 6 bases from V and 4 bases from J, with 12 bases between. CDR3 sequence (DNA): TGTGCCAGCAGCCATCGACCAGTAGAGACCCAGTACTTC. Translating gives CASSHRPVETQYF.

V gene TRBV12-3 or TRBV12-4 combines with J gene TRBJ1-3; maybe TRBD1 (5 bases). The CDR3 is 13 amino acids. Trimming shortened V by 3 bases and J by 4 bases, and 7 bases separated the two germline ends. This CDR3 reads CASSFAGGNTIYF. The CDR3 DNA follows: TGTGCCAGCAGTTTTGCAGGGGGAAACACCATATATTTT.

The rearrangement joins TRBV6-4 to TRBJ2-1; D not resolved. V lost 3 bases and J 4 bases, leaving 7 bases between the germline ends. The V gene's germline CDR1 is MRHNA and CDR2 SNTAGT. This CDR3 is 13 amino acids long. The CDR3 here is CASSDTRYNEQFF. DNA of the CDR3: TGTGCCAGCAGTGATACCAGGTACAATGAGCAGTTCTTC.

The gene calls are TRBV5-1 and TRBJ2-7, with TRBD1 as a possible D gene (7 bases). This CDR3 contains 15 residues. Between the trimmed V and J ends, which lost 7 bases and 0 bases, there was a span of 17 bases. From germline, CDR1 is SGHRS and CDR2 YFSETQ. The CDR3, as DNA: TGCGCCAGCCGGACCTCAGGGGGGATCTCCTACGAGCAGTACTTC. Amino acid sequence: CASRTSGGISYEQYF.

The chain couples TRBV19 to TRBJ2-1, with 10 positions matching TRBD1. The CDR3 spans 16 residues. With V trimmed by 1 base and J by 4 bases, 4 bases remained unmatched. Germline CDR1 reads LNHDA; CDR2 reads SQIVND (reference sequence). The DNA of the CDR3 is TGTGCCAGTAGTATAGGAGGACAGGGGGGATACAATGAGCAGTTCTTC. As protein: CASSIGGQGGYNEQFF.

J is TRBJ2-3 and V is TRBV6-2 or TRBV6-3; TRBD1 might be the D (6 bases). The length of the CDR3 is 15 residues. CDR1 and CDR2 from the germline V gene are MNHEY and SVGEGT. V was shortened by 0 bases and J by 3 bases, with 10 bases between the two germline ends. The CDR3 protein is CASSYSNRETDTQYF. CDR3 nucleotide sequence: TGTGCCAGCAGTTACTCGAACAGGGAAACAGATACGCAGTATTTT.